Presented here are 18 T cell receptor beta chains from one specimen sequenced in a study of blood T cell repertoires in COVID-19. Measured with immunoSEQ multiplex PCR; TCRdb has only the in-frame clones, and not every one. The sample has over 400,000 clones, approximately 88% seen once; the top ten hold about 8.2%. The sequenced sample consisted of peripheral blood. These receptor sequences come from a woman in her 50s with COVID-19, enrolled during active disease.

The J gene is TRBJ2-7, the V gene TRBV7-9; a weak D match, TRBD2 (9 bases). The CDR3 runs 18 residues. The ends were cut back, 5 bases at V and 1 base at J, with 24 bases in the middle. Germline CDR1 and CDR2: SEHNR and FQNEAQ (reference sequence). The CDR3 reads CASSTGQGGAGGSYEQYF. CDR3 DNA: TGTGCCAGCAGCACTGGACAGGGTGGAGCGGGGGGATCCTACGAGCAGTACTTC.

The CDR3 nucleotides read TGTGCCAGCAGTGAGTTAGGACAGACCAATCAGCCCCAGCATTTT. It codes for CASSELGQTNQPQHF. The J gene is TRBJ1-5, the V gene TRBV2, with D perhaps TRBD1 (6 bases). Germline V gene sequence: CDR1 SNHLY, CDR2 FYNNEI. The CDR3 extends over 15 amino acids. V was shortened by 3 bases and J by 3 bases, with 12 bases between the two germline ends.

The chain carries TRBV25-1 and TRBJ1-4, with 8 bases identical to TRBD1. The CDR3 covers 17 residues. The J segment lost 3 bases and the V segment lost 5 bases, leaving 11 bases of the junction unmatched. Germline V CDR1 and CDR2: MGHDK, SYGVNS. CDR3 DNA: TGTGCCAGCAGTCTAGACAGGGGCGGACAGGCTAATGAAAAACTGTTTTTT. Protein sequence: CASSLDRGGQANEKLFF.

V is TRBV28 and J is TRBJ2-7, with no clear D. V lost 4 bases to trimming and J lost 4 bases, with 14 bases between them. The germline V gene has CDR1 MDHEN and CDR2 SYDVKM. The CDR3 length is 14 residues. The CDR3 nucleotides read TGTGCCAGCAGTTCCATACCCCGCAGTTACGAGCAGTACTTC. Residues: CASSSIPRSYEQYF.

The CDR3 sequence: CASSATGFPVETQYF. The CDR3 nucleotides are TGTGCCAGCAGCGCAACCGGGTTCCCCGTGGAGACCCAGTACTTC. The V gene is TRBV9, the J gene TRBJ2-5; the D is unclear. Germline V gene lookup returns CDR1 SGDLS and CDR2 YYNGEE. This CDR3 is 15 amino acids long. V was trimmed by 3 bases and J by 5 bases, leaving 17 bases between them.

The V call is TRBV28, the J call TRBJ2-2; D perhaps matches TRBD1 (7 bases). The V gene lost 8 bases and the J gene lost 5 bases, with 15 bases spanning the gap. Germline CDR1 MDHEN, CDR2 SYDVKM. This CDR3 comprises 14 residues. As DNA, the CDR3 is TGTGCCAGCGGAGGGACAGTAGCGACCGGGGAGCTGTTTTTT. This gives the protein CASGGTVATGELFF. Drawing the rest from reference TRBV28 and TRBJ2-2, the complete variable domain is DVKVTQSSRYLVKRTGEKVFLECVQDMDHENMFWYRQDPGLGLRLIYFSYDVKMKEKGDIPEGYSVSREKKERFSLILESASTNQTSMYLCASGGTVATGELFFGEGSRLTVL.

This clone showed up just once. The genes are TRBV5-6 and TRBJ2-1; D is ambiguous. Trimming took 0 bases from V and 9 from J, leaving 7 bases between them. This CDR3 is 12 amino acids long. The germline V gene encodes CDR1 SGHDT and CDR2 YYEEEE. The CDR3 nucleotides read TGTGCCAGCAGCTTGGGTGTCGTTGAGCAGTTCTTC. It translates to CASSLGVVEQFF.

The chain links TRBV5-4 to TRBJ2-6; D gene unclear. Trimming left V 2 bases short and J 1 base short, with 16 bases between. The CDR3 has 18 amino acids. Germline assignment: CDR1 SGHNT and CDR2 YYREEE (reference sequence). CDR3 sequence reads: CASSFLQIPESGANVLTF. The CDR3 bases are TGTGCCAGCAGCTTCTTACAGATACCAGAATCTGGGGCCAACGTCCTGACTTTC.

Details on this clone: This sample also contains other DNA sequences that code for the same CDR3. The rearrangement uses TRBV11-2 and TRBJ1-2; D gene unclear. The CDR3 consists of 13 residues. The V end was cut by 0 bases, the J end by 3 bases, with 5 bases between. Germline V gene data show CDR1 as SGHAT and CDR2 as FQNNGV. As DNA, the CDR3 is TGTGCCAGCAGCTTAGAACGAGACTATGGCTACACCTTC. It translates to CASSLERDYGYTF. Supplemented by reference TRBV11-2 and TRBJ1-2, the full variable domain reads EAGVAQSPRYKIIEKRQSVAFWCNPISGHATLYWYQQILGQGPKLLIQFQNNGVVDDSQLPKDRFSAERLKGVDSTLKIQPAKLEDSAVYLCASSLERDYGYTFGSGTRLTVV.

The CDR3: CASSLVTGAEQFF. Here the CDR3 DNA reads TGCGCCAGCAGCTTGGTGACAGGGGCTGAGCAGTTCTTC. This sequence joins TRBV5-1 and TRBJ2-1; 8 positions agree with TRBD1. CDR1 is SGHRS and CDR2 is YFSETQ in the germline V gene. Losses at the gene ends were 0 bases for V and 9 bases for J; bases not matched to a gene: 2. There are 13 residues in the CDR3.

This clone was detected only once. The V gene is TRBV6-5, the J gene TRBJ1-5, with D perhaps matching TRBD1 (5 bases). The CDR3 is made up of 13 amino acids. Deletions cut 4 bases from V and 11 bases from J, with 15 bases between. Germline CDR1 and CDR2: MNHEY and SVGAGI. The CDR3 region has the DNA TGTGCCAGCAGTTTCCGGGGGGACGGAGCCCAGCATTTT. This gives the protein CASSFRGDGAQHF.

This chain links TRBV12-3 or TRBV12-4 with TRBJ1-2; weak D call: TRBD1 (5 bases). This CDR3 is built from 13 residues. Trimming cost V 10 bases and J 5 bases, with 17 bases left between them. CDR3 bases: TGTGCCATCCTACCGGACAATCGATATGGCTACACCTTC. Its translation: CAILPDNRYGYTF.

The chain couples TRBV4-1 to TRBJ1-6; the match to TRBD1 covers 8 bases. Germline CDR1 and CDR2: MGHRA and YSYEKL. Trimming took 4 bases from V and 9 from J; bases not matched to a gene: 5. The CDR3 totals 14 residues. The CDR3 spells CASSPQGAGSPLHF. The CDR3 nucleotides read TGCGCCAGCAGCCCCCAGGGGGCCGGTTCACCCCTCCACTTT.

This clone was detected a few times. The J gene is TRBJ1-1, the V gene TRBV15; the D gene is possibly TRBD1 (5 bases). Trimming removed 4 bases from V and 3 bases from J, with 15 bases in between. Per germline, CDR1 LNHNV and CDR2 YYDKDF (reference sequence). The CDR3 spans 15 residues. The CDR3 spells CATSTFTGTYTEAFF. CDR3 nucleotide sequence: TGTGCCACCAGCACATTCACGGGGACTTACACTGAAGCTTTCTTT. Complete variable domain (other parts from reference TRBV15 and TRBJ1-1): DAMVIQNPRYQVTQFGKPVTLSCSQTLNHNVMYWYQQKSSQAPKLLFHYYDKDFNNEADTPDNFQSRRPNTSFCFLDIRSPGLGDTAMYLCATSTFTGTYTEAFFGQGTRLTVV.

The J gene is TRBJ2-7, the V gene TRBV5-1; 9 bases match TRBD2. Germline loops: CDR1 SGHRS, CDR2 YFSETQ. J was trimmed by 1 base and V by 4 bases; bases with no gene match: 6. The CDR3 covers 15 residues. CDR3 loop: CASSLNSGGSYEQYF. The CDR3 DNA reads TGCGCCAGCAGCCTCAATAGCGGGGGATCCTACGAGCAGTACTTC. Combining the CDR3 with reference TRBV5-1 and TRBJ2-7 gives the whole variable domain KAGVTQTPRYLIKTRGQQVTLSCSPISGHRSVSWYQQTPGQGLQFLFEYFSETQRNKGNFPGRFSGRQFSNSRSEMNVSTLELGDSALYLCASSLNSGGSYEQYFGPGTRLTVT.

The J gene is TRBJ2-4, the V gene TRBV18, with TRBD1 as a possible D gene (6 bases). The CDR3 extends over 16 amino acids. The germline gives CDR1 KGHSH, CDR2 LQKENI. The V and J ends lost 3 bases and 5 bases respectively, with 17 bases between them. Here the CDR3 reads CASSPGTLGWENIQYF. For the CDR3, the DNA is TGTGCCAGCTCACCGGGGACATTGGGATGGGAAAACATTCAGTACTTC.

Worth noting for this clone: The same CDR3 is also encoded by other DNA sequences in this sample. This chain uses TRBV19 with TRBJ2-2; TRBD1 matches at 7 bases. CDR3 length: 15 residues. Looked up from germline, CDR1 is LNHDA and CDR2 is SQIVND (reference sequence). V was clipped by 4 bases and J by 0 bases; unmatched bases: 2. The CDR3 here is CASSTGTANTGELFF. In nucleotides, the CDR3 is TGTGCCAGTAGTACCGGGACAGCGAACACCGGGGAGCTGTTTTTT.

J is TRBJ1-1 and V is TRBV7-2; 7 nucleotides align to TRBD1. Trimming cost V 5 bases and J 1 base; bases outside gene matches: 10. This CDR3 is built from 16 residues. From germline, CDR1 is SGHTA and CDR2 FQGNSA. The CDR3 loop reads CASSTSSGGANTEAFF. The CDR3 nucleotides read TGTGCCAGCAGCACCTCTTCAGGGGGAGCGAACACTGAAGCTTTCTTT.